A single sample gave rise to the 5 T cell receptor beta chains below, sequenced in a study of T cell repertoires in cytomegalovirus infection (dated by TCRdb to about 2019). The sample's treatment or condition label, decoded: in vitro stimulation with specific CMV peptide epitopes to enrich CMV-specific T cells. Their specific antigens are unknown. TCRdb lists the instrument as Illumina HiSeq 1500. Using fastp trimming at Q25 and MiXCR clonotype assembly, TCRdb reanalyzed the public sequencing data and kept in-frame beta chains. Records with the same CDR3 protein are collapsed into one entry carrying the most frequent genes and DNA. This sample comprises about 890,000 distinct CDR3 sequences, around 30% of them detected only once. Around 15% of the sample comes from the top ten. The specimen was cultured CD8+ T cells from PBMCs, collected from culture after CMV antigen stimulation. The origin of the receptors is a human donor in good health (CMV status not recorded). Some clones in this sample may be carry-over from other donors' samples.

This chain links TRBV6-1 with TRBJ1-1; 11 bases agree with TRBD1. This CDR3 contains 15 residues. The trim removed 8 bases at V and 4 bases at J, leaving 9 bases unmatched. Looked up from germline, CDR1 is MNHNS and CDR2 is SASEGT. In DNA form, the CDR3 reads TGTGCCAGCGGACACCGGGACAGGGGGTTCACTGAAGCTTTCTTT. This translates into CASGHRDRGFTEAFF.

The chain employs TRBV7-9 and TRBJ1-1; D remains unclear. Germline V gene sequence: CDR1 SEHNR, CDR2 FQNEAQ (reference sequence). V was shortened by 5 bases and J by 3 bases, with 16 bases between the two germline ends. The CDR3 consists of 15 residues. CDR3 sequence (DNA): TGTGCCAGCAGCGAGAGTGGGATTACTGACACTGAAGCTTTCTTT. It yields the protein CASSESGITDTEAFF.

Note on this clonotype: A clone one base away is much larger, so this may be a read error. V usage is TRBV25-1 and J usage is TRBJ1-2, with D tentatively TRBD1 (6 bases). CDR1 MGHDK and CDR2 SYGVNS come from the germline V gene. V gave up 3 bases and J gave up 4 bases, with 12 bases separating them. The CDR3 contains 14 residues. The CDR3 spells CASSDGTNFYGYTF. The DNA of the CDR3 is TGTGCCAGCAGTGACGGGACAAACTTCTATGGCTACACCTTC.

The CDR3 coding sequence is TGTGCCAGTAGTACCCTGTTACCCTTAGCGGGGGGGCCTGGGAATGAGCAGTTCTTC. Translated, it gives CASSTLLPLAGGPGNEQFF. This rearrangement joins TRBV19 to TRBJ2-1, with 11 bases that match TRBD2. Germline CDR1 and CDR2: LNHDA and SQIVND (reference sequence). The CDR3 contains 19 residues. The junction had 18 bases not matched to a gene; V was cut back by 4 bases and J by 7 bases.

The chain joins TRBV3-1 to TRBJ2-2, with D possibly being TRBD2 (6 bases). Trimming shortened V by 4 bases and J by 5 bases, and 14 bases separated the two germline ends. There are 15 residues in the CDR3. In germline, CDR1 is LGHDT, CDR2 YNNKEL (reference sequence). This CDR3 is CASSLAKRGTGELFF. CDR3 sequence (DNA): TGTGCCAGCAGCCTCGCGAAACGGGGGACCGGGGAGCTGTTTTTT.